These T cell receptor beta chains were read from a single sample in a study of shared clonotypes between healthy human individuals. The repertoire was sequenced with immunoSEQ multiplex PCR; TCRdb's copy has only in-frame clones and lacks some. The table records a few million clones, 85% to 95% of them present only once. Sequences were obtained from naive CD4+ T cells from PBMCs. The receptors derive from a man younger than 35 in good health. Some clones in this sample may be carry-over from other donors' samples. The CDR3 runs from the conserved cysteine through the conserved F or W. The D gene is left open where the match is weak. Expanded clones are given a class, and other clones once, few, many or no size at all.

d_gene	v_gene	abundance	j_gene	CDR3aa
TRBD2	TRBV9	-	TRBJ2-1	CASSVAGAGGPYEQFF
-	TRBV20-1	-	TRBJ2-1	CSVSRTLGQFF
TRBD1	TRBV6-5	-	TRBJ2-7	CASRITGTGPYEQYF
TRBD2	TRBV5-3	once	TRBJ2-1	CARSWGLAGEGRNEQFF
TRBD1	TRBV6-5	-	TRBJ2-7	CASSSFRDRSYEQYF
TRBD1	TRBV5-4	-	TRBJ2-3	CASSTRDRRTDTQYF
TRBD2	TRBV29-1	-	TRBJ2-1	CSVGGRTYNEQFF
TRBD2	TRBV5-1	-	TRBJ2-1	CASREEAGGPFPEQFF
-	TRBV28	-	TRBJ2-5	CASSSRGPETQYF
-	TRBV7-6	-	TRBJ2-3	CASSRGGPTDTQYF
TRBD1	TRBV18	once	TRBJ1-4	CASSPRTGTNEKLFF
TRBD2	TRBV28	-	TRBJ2-1	CASSLGRARLYNEQFF
TRBD1	TRBV5-1	-	TRBJ1-2	CASSFGQAVDYGYTF
TRBD2	TRBV5-1	once	TRBJ2-7	CASSHTSGSSYEQYF
-	TRBV6-6	-	TRBJ2-7	CASSYSAGSYEQYF
TRBD1	TRBV5-1	-	TRBJ2-7	CASSLRQGPYEQYF
-	TRBV6-5	-	TRBJ2-1	CASSFMQGVGNEQFF
TRBD1	TRBV29-1	-	TRBJ1-2	CSVATGFGYTF
-	TRBV6-6	-	TRBJ2-3	CASRGRASTDTQYF
-	TRBV9	-	TRBJ2-7	CASSAQVAETLYEQYF
-	TRBV4-1	-	TRBJ1-3	CASSQGSQSSGNTIYF
TRBD1	TRBV5-4	once	TRBJ1-1	CASSPGQGASHTEAFF
-	TRBV30	few	TRBJ1-1	CAWSVDLGTEAFF